This T cell receptor (beta chain) originates from a study of T cells after yellow fever vaccination. Study-wide results and caveats: Highly abundant clonotypes carried over from the bulk population could end up in FACS-sorted repertoires as contaminants.

This clonotype was observed many times. Trimming stripped 0 bases from V and 4 bases from J, with 10 bases between. Per the germline V gene, CDR1 is LGHNA and CDR2 is YSLEER. This CDR3 is 15 amino acids long. TCR cDNA was made by 5'RACE template switching, adding a universal primer site and UMIs. TCRdb re-called the 5' RACE reads through MiXCR, storing one row per CDR3 protein. The sample consists of around 46,000 distinct CDR3 sequences, approximately 6.3% of them appearing once. This rearrangement joins TRBV4-3 to TRBJ1-5; D gene uncertain. The input for sequencing was CD8+ T cells not binding an NS4B(214-222) dextramer, sorted from PBMCs, taken 45 days after the yellow fever booster vaccination. This TCR came from a young man who received the YFV17D yellow fever vaccine. The chain's CDR3 is CASSQDRGMNQPQHF. Written as DNA, the CDR3 is TGCGCCAGCAGCCAAGATAGAGGGATGAATCAGCCCCAGCATTTT.